Below, 31 T cell receptor beta chains from the same sample are listed, as sequenced in a study of T cells in Graves' hyperthyroidism and ophthalmopathy. RNA transcripts served as the template for amplifying TCR beta CDR3 regions. The TCR CDR3 first-round RT-PCR relied on the HTBI primer set. MiXCR was run by TCRdb on the multiplex PCR reads, yielding one entry per CDR3 protein. The sample shows approximately 420,000 distinct CDR3 sequences, more than 12% of them seen only once. Source material: blood. The receptors were sampled from a woman in her twenties or thirties with Graves' hyperthyroidism.

Concerning this clonotype: A clone one base away is much larger, so this may be a read error. This chain uses TRBV9 with TRBJ2-1; possible D gene TRBD2, 6 bases. Germline V gene lookup returns CDR1 SGDLS and CDR2 YYNGEE. The CDR3 has 14 residues. CDR3 amino acids: CANSVDGTPNEQFF. CDR3 in DNA: TGTGCCAACAGCGTGGACGGGACTCCTAATGAGCAGTTCTTC. Based on the CDR3 plus reference TRBV9 and TRBJ2-1, the full variable domain is DSGVTQTPKHLITATGQRVTLRCSPRSGDLSVYWYQQSLDQGLQFLIQYYNGEERAKGNILERFSAQQFPDLHSELNLSSLELGDSALYFCANSVDGTPNEQFFGPGTRLTVL.

This clonotype showed up many times. V is TRBV2 and J is TRBJ2-6, with 8 bases that match TRBD1. Trimming removed 7 bases from V and 2 bases from J; junction bases left unmatched: 16. This CDR3 is built from 19 residues. Germline values: CDR1 SNHLY, CDR2 FYNNEI. CDR3 sequence reads: CASKWTGPGMDPGANVLTF. The DNA of the CDR3 is TGTGCCAGCAAATGGACAGGGCCCGGAATGGACCCTGGGGCCAACGTCCTGACTTTC.

This clonotype was seen repeatedly, ten times or more. The chain has TRBV3-1 and TRBJ2-1; 9 bases fit TRBD2. CDR3 size: 15 residues. CDR1 LGHDT and CDR2 YNNKEL come from the germline V gene (reference sequence). V dropped 5 bases and J dropped 4; count of bases not matched to a gene: 6. The CDR3 coding sequence is TGTGCCAGCAGCAAAGCGGGAGGCCCTTACAATGAGCAGTTCTTC. Protein sequence: CASSKAGGPYNEQFF.

In this sample, this clonotype turned up many times. The V call is TRBV28, the J call TRBJ2-7, with TRBD2 identical over 9 bases. This CDR3 contains 14 residues. Germline trimming cut 6 bases from V and 9 bases from J; bases unmatched to any gene: 12. The V gene's germline CDR1 is MDHEN and CDR2 SYDVKM. In DNA form, the CDR3 reads TGTGCCAGCAGCCCCTCGGGCGGGAGGGCGACGCAGTACTTC. Amino acids: CASSPSGGRATQYF.

The chain employs TRBV6-1 and TRBJ2-2, with 7 bases that match TRBD1. Germline CDR1 reads MNHNS; CDR2 reads SASEGT. The J segment lost 0 bases and the V segment lost 6 bases, leaving 4 bases of the junction unmatched. The CDR3 extends over 15 amino acids. CDR3 region: CASRLDRANTGELFF. CDR3 coding DNA: TGTGCCAGCAGACTAGACAGGGCGAACACCGGGGAGCTGTTTTTT.

This clonotype appeared many times. J is TRBJ2-1 and V is TRBV20-1; 7 positions agree with TRBD1. In germline, CDR1 is DFQATT, CDR2 SNEGSKA (reference sequence). The CDR3 length is 15 residues. The V segment lost 2 bases and the J segment 4 bases; nucleotides outside the gene matches: 8. Here the CDR3 DNA reads TGCAGTGCTAGAAGCCGGGACAGACGATACAATGAGCAGTTCTTC. It is translated as CSARSRDRRYNEQFF.

This clonotype was counted at least ten times. The DNA of the CDR3 is TGTGCCAGCACCCAGGGGGGGAGAGGCTACACCTTC. This codes for CASTQGGRGYTF. The genes are TRBV3-1 and TRBJ1-2; 7 positions match TRBD1. The CDR3 sequence is 12 residues long. Germline values: CDR1 LGHDT, CDR2 YNNKEL (reference sequence). The V gene end was trimmed by 7 bases and the J gene end by 8 bases; junction bases not matched to a gene: 7.

This clonotype has a count of ten or more. The V call is TRBV6-1, the J call TRBJ2-4, with D hard to call. The V gene's germline CDR1 is MNHNS and CDR2 SASEGT. The V gene lost 8 bases and the J gene lost 0 bases, with 11 bases spanning the gap. The CDR3 runs 14 residues. CDR3 bases: TGTGCCAGCGCAGGCCCATTAGCCAAAAACATTCAGTACTTC. It specifies CASAGPLAKNIQYF.

This clonotype was counted only a few times. CDR3 DNA sequence: TGCAGTGCTAGAGTAGGTCAGCATAATTCACCCCTCCACTTT. This encodes CSARVGQHNSPLHF. The chain has TRBV20-1 and TRBJ1-6, with no clear D. The length of the CDR3 is 14 residues. Germline-derived CDR1 and CDR2 are DFQATT and SNEGSKA (reference sequence). Trimming shortened V by 1 base and J by 5 bases, and 9 bases separated the two germline ends.

CDR3 DNA sequence: TGTGCCAGCAGCTCACAGGGGGCGGTGAACACTGAAGCTTTCTTT. Protein sequence: CASSSQGAVNTEAFF. The rearrangement uses TRBV7-9 and TRBJ1-1; 9 bases fit TRBD1. The CDR3 has 15 amino acids. The germline V gene encodes CDR1 SEHNR and CDR2 FQNEAQ (reference sequence). Losses at the gene ends were 4 bases for V and 0 bases for J; bases not matched to a gene: 3. Based on the CDR3 plus reference TRBV7-9 and TRBJ1-1, the full variable domain is DTGVSQNPRHKITKRGQNVTFRCDPISEHNRLYWYRQTLGQGPEFLTYFQNEAQLEKSRLLSDRFSAERPKGSFSTLEIQRTEQGDSAMYLCASSSQGAVNTEAFFGQGTRLTVV.

This clonotype has a handful of counts. The chain is built from TRBV29-1 and TRBJ2-1; a weak D match, TRBD1 (6 bases). CDR3 length: 13 amino acids. Per germline, CDR1 SQVTM and CDR2 ANQGSEA. The germline V and J ends were trimmed by 6 bases and 7 bases, with 16 bases remaining between them. CDR3 in amino acids: CSVQRTVGNEQFF. The CDR3 DNA reads TGCAGCGTACAAAGGACAGTCGGGAATGAGCAGTTCTTC.

This clonotype was seen just once. The chain employs TRBV2 and TRBJ2-2, with D perhaps TRBD1 or TRBD2 (5 bases each). CDR1 and CDR2 from the germline V gene are SNHLY and FYNNEI. This CDR3 region has 17 residues. Trimming left V 8 bases short and J 2 bases short, with 21 bases between. The CDR3, as DNA: TGTGCCAGCCGTTTATTTCCGGGGCGCAAAAACACCGGGGAGCTGTTTTTT. Residues: CASRLFPGRKNTGELFF.

A note on this clonotype: A much more abundant neighbour one base away suggests this may be a read error. The chain uses TRBV6-1 and TRBJ2-6; D is unclear. Trimming took 6 bases from V and 5 from J, leaving 11 bases between them. The CDR3 contains 14 residues. The V gene's germline CDR1 is MNHNS and CDR2 SASEGT. The CDR3: CASRPSDRANVLTF. CDR3 in DNA: TGTGCCAGCAGACCCAGTGATCGGGCCAACGTCCTGACTTTC.

The chain employs TRBV19 and TRBJ1-2; D is perhaps TRBD1 (6 bases). The CDR3 has 12 residues. V dropped 5 bases and J dropped 7 bases, with 11 bases sitting between them. Germline V CDR1 and CDR2: LNHDA, SQIVND (reference sequence). CDR3 in amino acids: CASSPGVGGYTF. DNA of the CDR3: TGTGCCAGTAGTCCAGGGGTTGGTGGCTACACCTTC.

The rearrangement uses TRBV5-5 and TRBJ2-7; 12 bases are shared with TRBD2. CDR1 is SGHKS, CDR2 YYEKEE, per germline (reference sequence). CDR3 length: 16 residues. The V gene end was trimmed by 1 base and the J gene end by 3 bases; junction bases not matched to a gene: 5. The CDR3 spells CASSLSTSGSYYEQYF. The CDR3 region has the DNA TGTGCCAGCAGCTTGTCGACTAGCGGGAGTTACTACGAGCAGTACTTC.

This clonotype has at least ten counts. The genes are TRBV7-9 and TRBJ2-7; weak D call: TRBD1 (5 bases). Trimming took off 1 base at V and 5 bases at J, with 15 bases between the two ends. CDR3 length: 15 amino acids. CDR1 and CDR2 from the germline V gene are SEHNR and FQNEAQ (reference sequence). The CDR3 DNA sequence: TGTGCCAGCAGCTTAGGTGGCGGAAGGACACACGAGCAGTACTTC. Amino acids: CASSLGGGRTHEQYF.

This clonotype was recorded a few times. This chain joins TRBV19 and TRBJ1-1; 9 bases map to TRBD1. Trimming took 6 bases from V and 5 from J; bases not matched to a gene: 13. The CDR3 has 16 amino acids. The germline gives CDR1 LNHDA, CDR2 SQIVND (reference sequence). The CDR3 region has the DNA TGTGCCAGTAGCGTTAGACCGGGACAGGGTGGTACTGAAGCTTTCTTT. The encoded protein is CASSVRPGQGGTEAFF.

This clonotype was observed many times. CDR3 sequence reads: CATMGQFSYEQYF. The CDR3 DNA reads TGTGCCACCATGGGACAGTTCTCCTACGAGCAGTACTTC. The chain recombines TRBV24-1 with TRBJ2-7; 7 bases are shared with TRBD1. The V gene's germline CDR1 is KGHDR and CDR2 SFDVKD. J was trimmed by 0 bases and V by 8 bases; bases with no gene match: 3. This CDR3 spans 13 amino acids.

The chain uses TRBV19 and TRBJ2-7, with 8 bases fitting TRBD2. V trimming: 4 bases; J trimming: 4 bases; junction bases outside the gene matches: 9. The CDR3 has 15 amino acids. The germline gives CDR1 LNHDA, CDR2 SQIVND (reference sequence). CDR3: CASSTISSGPYEQYF. CDR3 sequence (DNA): TGTGCCAGTAGTACTATCTCTAGCGGGCCTTACGAGCAGTACTTC. The whole variable domain, filled in from reference TRBV19 and TRBJ2-7, reads DGGITQSPKYLFRKEGQNVTLSCEQNLNHDAMYWYRQDPGQGLRLIYYSQIVNDFQKGDIAEGYSVSREKKESFPLTVTSAQKNPTAFYLCASSTISSGPYEQYFGPGTRLTVT.

V and J are TRBV6-1 and TRBJ2-2; D is undetermined. The length of the CDR3 is 13 residues. Trimming left V 6 bases short and J 6 bases short, with 11 bases between. Germline V gene lookup returns CDR1 MNHNS and CDR2 SASEGT. CDR3 DNA sequence: TGTGCCAGCAGCCCTAACGAGGCCGGGGAGCTGTTTTTT. This translates into CASSPNEAGELFF.

Many counts were recorded for this clonotype. The rearrangement joins TRBV10-3 to TRBJ1-2, with 8 bases fitting TRBD1. Germline-derived CDR1 and CDR2 are ENHRY and SYGVKD. With V trimmed by 6 bases and J by 2 bases, 8 bases remained unmatched. The CDR3 contains 15 residues. The DNA of the CDR3 is TGTGCCATCAGGGATTCCGGGACAGGCAACTATGGCTACACCTTC. Translating gives CAIRDSGTGNYGYTF.

CDR3 sequence (DNA): TGTGCCAGCAGCGTAGCAGGGACTAATAATTCACCCCTCCACTTT. This encodes CASSVAGTNNSPLHF. V usage is TRBV9 and J usage is TRBJ1-6, with D possibly TRBD1 on 5 matching bases. V shed 0 bases and J shed 5 bases, with 9 bases lying between them. In germline, CDR1 is SGDLS, CDR2 YYNGEE. The CDR3 covers 15 residues.

The V call is TRBV5-6, the J call TRBJ2-7; D may be TRBD1 or TRBD2 (5 bases each). V gave up 1 base and J gave up 2 bases, with 13 bases separating them. The CDR3 covers 15 residues. The germline V gene encodes CDR1 SGHDT and CDR2 YYEEEE. CDR3 coding DNA: TGTGCCAGCAGCTTGCCCGGGACGGCGACCTACGAGCAGTACTTC. As protein: CASSLPGTATYEQYF.

This clonotype has only one observation. A much larger clone lies one base from this, so it may be a read error. The V and J genes are TRBV18 and TRBJ1-5; no definite D call. Germline values: CDR1 KGHSH, CDR2 LQKENI. The CDR3 is 16 amino acids. Trimming left V 0 bases short and J 6 bases short, with 15 bases between. The CDR3 here is CASSPPGRPLGQPQHF. The CDR3 nucleotides read TGTGCCAGCTCACCACCGGGTCGTCCACTCGGTCAGCCCCAGCATTTT.

The chain joins TRBV9 to TRBJ2-7; weak D call: TRBD2 (6 bases). CDR1 and CDR2 (germline): SGDLS, YYNGEE. This CDR3 spans 14 amino acids. Trimming removed 3 bases from V and 3 bases from J, with 13 bases in between. CDR3 in amino acids: CASSASTRDYEQYF. CDR3 DNA sequence: TGTGCCAGCAGCGCATCGACTAGGGACTACGAGCAGTACTTC.

This clonotype has ten or more counts. The chain links TRBV7-9 to TRBJ2-4; TRBD2 might be the D (6 bases). Trimming cost V 6 bases and J 7 bases, with 19 bases left between them. CDR1 and CDR2 from the germline V gene are SEHNR and FQNEAQ (reference sequence). The CDR3 is made up of 15 amino acids. The CDR3 is CASRPLTPGRNIQYF. As DNA, the CDR3 is TGTGCCAGCAGACCACTCACCCCAGGGAGGAACATTCAGTACTTC.

The chain recombines TRBV20-1 with TRBJ2-1; weak D call: TRBD2 (5 bases). The CDR3 length is 13 residues. Trimming removed 2 bases from V and 8 bases from J, with 13 bases in between. The germline V gene encodes CDR1 DFQATT and CDR2 SNEGSKA (reference sequence). CDR3 bases: TGCAGTGCTAGACGGGATTCTATGGATGAGCAGTTCTTC. It yields the protein CSARRDSMDEQFF.

This clonotype was picked up many times. The chain links TRBV7-9 to TRBJ2-7; possibly TRBD1 for D (5 bases). The CDR3 runs 17 residues. Trimming left V 5 bases short and J 0 bases short, with 20 bases between. From germline, CDR1 is SEHNR and CDR2 FQNEAQ (reference sequence). Here the CDR3 reads CASSPKGVFRFSYEQYF. CDR3 bases: TGTGCCAGCAGCCCCAAAGGGGTGTTTCGTTTCTCCTACGAGCAGTACTTC.

The chain uses TRBV18 and TRBJ2-3, with D unresolved. Trimming took 6 bases from V and 1 from J, leaving 17 bases between them. The germline V gene has CDR1 KGHSH and CDR2 LQKENI. There are 16 residues in the CDR3. The CDR3 is CASSSTDVVRTDTQYF. The DNA for the CDR3 is TGTGCCAGCTCGTCCACAGACGTAGTTCGCACAGATACGCAGTATTTT.

This clonotype has a count of ten or more. CDR3 coding DNA: TGCAGTGCCAGGACTGGACAGGCCTACGAGCAGTACTTC. Residues: CSARTGQAYEQYF. V usage is TRBV20-1 and J usage is TRBJ2-7, with 7 bases identical to TRBD1. V gave up 6 bases and J gave up 2 bases; unmatched junction bases: 7. Germline CDR1 is DFQATT and CDR2 is SNEGSKA (reference sequence). This CDR3 is built from 13 residues.

The rearrangement joins TRBV20-1 to TRBJ2-1, with D uncertain. V was trimmed by 1 base and J by 4 bases, leaving 11 bases between them. Germline V gives CDR1 DFQATT, CDR2 SNEGSKA (reference sequence). The CDR3 totals 14 residues. CDR3 loop: CSARGHRPYNEQFF. The DNA of the CDR3 is TGCAGTGCTAGAGGGCATCGCCCGTACAATGAGCAGTTCTTC.